This T cell receptor beta chain was identified during a study of blood T cell repertoires in COVID-19. In the study overall: Samples taken during acute and convalescent COVID-19 were collected in the United States, Italy and Spain.

The V and J ends lost 2 bases and 4 bases respectively, with 11 bases between them. Germline lookup yields CDR1 SEHNR and CDR2 FQNEAQ (reference sequence). The CDR3 contains 15 residues. The repertoire was sequenced with immunoSEQ multiplex PCR; TCRdb's copy has only in-frame clones and lacks some. The sample shows about 140,000 clones, about four fifths of them seen only once. Sequencing was carried out using peripheral blood. The receptor was isolated from a woman aged 55-70 years with acute or convalescent COVID-19. J is TRBJ2-2 and V is TRBV7-9, with D perhaps matching TRBD1 (5 bases). The CDR3 sequence is CASSLSWGSTGELFF. CDR3 nucleotide sequence: TGTGCCAGCAGCTTATCCTGGGGCAGCACCGGGGAGCTGTTTTTT.